This T cell receptor beta chain was observed in a study of identical twins. Each cDNA held unique molecular identifiers, and template switching gave it a universal primer site. TCRdb used MiXCR to reprocess the 5' RACE reads, holding one entry per CDR3 protein. Here the sample spans under 1 million distinct CDR3 sequences, over 9% being singletons. At least ten counts were recorded for this clonotype. As yet, its antigen is unknown. Germline CDR1 reads SQVTM; CDR2 reads ANQGSEA. V lost 6 bases and J lost 1, with 11 bases in between. This CDR3 is 13 amino acids long. Broader study findings: These conclusions were based on statistical analysis (cross-sectional, not following the same donors).

The data also belong to a second study, concerning yellow fever vaccine responses in identical twins.

The sequence was obtained from a woman younger than 35 in good health. Sequenced material: PBMCs. J is TRBJ2-3 and V is TRBV29-1; weak D call: TRBD1 (6 bases). Here the CDR3 reads CSVSRQGTDTQYF. Here the CDR3 DNA reads TGCAGCGTCAGCAGACAGGGCACAGATACGCAGTATTTT.